A selection of T cell receptor beta chains follows, all from one sample in a study of blood T cell repertoires in COVID-19. Using immunoSEQ multiplex PCR, the repertoire was profiled, and TCRdb retains in-frame clones only, with some absent. The table includes approximately 100,000 clones, roughly 85% detected once. Material for sequencing was peripheral blood. The origin of the receptors is a woman aged 70-85 years with active or convalescent COVID-19. CDR3s include the opening cysteine and the closing phenylalanine or tryptophan. D genes are given only for firm matches. Only part of the rows carry a size: once, few, many, or a class if the clone is expanded.

v_gene: TRBV10-3
len: 13
d_gene: -
abundance: -
j_gene: TRBJ1-1
CDR3nt: TGTGCCATCAGTGACAGGGGTATGACTGAAGCTTTCTTT
CDR3aa: CAISDRGMTEAFF

v_gene: TRBV7-2
len: 19
d_gene: TRBD1
abundance: -
j_gene: TRBJ2-2
CDR3nt: TGTGCCAGCAGCTTACCCTCCGGGACAGGGCGATTGAACACCGGGGAGCTGTTTTTT
CDR3aa: CASSLPSGTGRLNTGELFF

v_gene: TRBV5-4
len: 15
d_gene: TRBD2
abundance: -
j_gene: TRBJ2-5
CDR3nt: TGTGCCAGCAGCGCCGGGACTAGCGGCCAAGAGACCCAGTACTTC
CDR3aa: CASSAGTSGQETQYF

v_gene: TRBV10-3
len: 15
d_gene: -
abundance: -
j_gene: TRBJ1-4
CDR3nt: TGTGCCATCAGTGCCACGTTAGGGAGAGATGAAAAACTGTTTTTT
CDR3aa: CAISATLGRDEKLFF

v_gene: TRBV4-2
len: 15
d_gene: TRBD2
abundance: few
j_gene: TRBJ2-7
CDR3nt: TGTGCCAGCAGCCAGGGACTAGCGGAGAAATACGAGCAGTACTTC
CDR3aa: CASSQGLAEKYEQYF

v_gene: TRBV6-5
len: 15
d_gene: -
abundance: -
j_gene: TRBJ1-2
CDR3nt: TGTGCCAGCAAACCCGGGGAGACCCCGGGCTATGGCTACACCTTC
CDR3aa: CASKPGETPGYGYTF

v_gene: TRBV11-2
len: 15
d_gene: -
abundance: -
j_gene: TRBJ1-3
CDR3nt: TGTGCCAGCAGCCCAGGGGTCTCGGGCGGAAACACCATATATTTT
CDR3aa: CASSPGVSGGNTIYF

v_gene: TRBV27
len: 13
d_gene: TRBD1
abundance: -
j_gene: TRBJ1-2
CDR3nt: TGTGCCAGCAGCCCGGGACAGGCCTATGGCTACACCTTC
CDR3aa: CASSPGQAYGYTF

v_gene: TRBV6-5
len: 14
d_gene: -
abundance: -
j_gene: TRBJ1-1
CDR3nt: TGTGCCAGCACCCTTGGACAAGCGAACACTGAAGCTTTCTTT
CDR3aa: CASTLGQANTEAFF

v_gene: TRBV27
len: 15
d_gene: -
abundance: -
j_gene: TRBJ2-7
CDR3nt: TGTGCCAGCAGTTTAACAGGGTTGGGATCCTACGAGCAGTACTTC
CDR3aa: CASSLTGLGSYEQYF

v_gene: TRBV10-3
len: 13
d_gene: -
abundance: -
j_gene: TRBJ2-5
CDR3nt: TGTGCCATCAGTGAGCCCCATCAAGAGACCCAGTACTTC
CDR3aa: CAISEPHQETQYF

v_gene: TRBV6-2/TRBV6-3
len: 15
d_gene: TRBD2
abundance: -
j_gene: TRBJ2-1
CDR3nt: TGTGCCAGCAGCCAAGCGGGAGGTGGGAACAATGAGCAGTTCTTC
CDR3aa: CASSQAGGGNNEQFF

v_gene: TRBV5-1
len: 16
d_gene: TRBD1
abundance: -
j_gene: TRBJ1-1
CDR3nt: TGCGCCAGCAGCTCCGGACAGGGGCAGGGGAGCACTGAAGCTTTCTTT
CDR3aa: CASSSGQGQGSTEAFF

v_gene: TRBV6-5
len: 12
d_gene: -
abundance: -
j_gene: TRBJ2-7
CDR3nt: TGTGCCAGCAGGCCACAGAACTACGAGCAGTACTTC
CDR3aa: CASRPQNYEQYF

v_gene: TRBV15
len: 13
d_gene: -
abundance: -
j_gene: TRBJ1-2
CDR3nt: TGTGCCACCAGCAGCAGGGTCGGTTCTGGCTACACCTTC
CDR3aa: CATSSRVGSGYTF

v_gene: TRBV28
len: 16
d_gene: -
abundance: -
j_gene: TRBJ1-4
CDR3nt: TGTGCCAGCAGTCCTCGGTCGGCGGCAAATAATGAAAAACTGTTTTTT
CDR3aa: CASSPRSAANNEKLFF

v_gene: TRBV7-9
len: 13
d_gene: -
abundance: -
j_gene: TRBJ1-2
CDR3nt: TGTGCCAGCAGCAAAGGGAGTTTCTATGGCTACACCTTC
CDR3aa: CASSKGSFYGYTF

v_gene: TRBV5-5
len: 17
d_gene: TRBD1
abundance: -
j_gene: TRBJ2-4
CDR3nt: TGTGCCAGCAGCATAACCACAGGGGCCCTAGCCAAAAACATTCAGTACTTC
CDR3aa: CASSITTGALAKNIQYF

v_gene: TRBV5-1
len: 12
d_gene: -
abundance: -
j_gene: TRBJ1-2
CDR3nt: TGCGCCAGCATCGGGGTCGACTATGGCTACACCTTC
CDR3aa: CASIGVDYGYTF

v_gene: TRBV30
len: 12
d_gene: -
abundance: -
j_gene: TRBJ1-1
CDR3nt: TGTGCCTGGAGTCCTGGAGGCGCTGAAGCTTTCTTT
CDR3aa: CAWSPGGAEAFF

v_gene: TRBV4-3
len: 15
d_gene: TRBD2
abundance: -
j_gene: TRBJ2-1
CDR3nt: TGCGCCAGCAGCTCCCAGACTAGCGTCTACAATGAGCAGTTCTTC
CDR3aa: CASSSQTSVYNEQFF

v_gene: TRBV18
len: 15
d_gene: -
abundance: -
j_gene: TRBJ2-3
CDR3nt: TGTGCCAGCTCACCAAGCCAGGCTAGCACAGATACGCAGTATTTT
CDR3aa: CASSPSQASTDTQYF

v_gene: TRBV29-1
len: 12
d_gene: -
abundance: -
j_gene: TRBJ1-6
CDR3nt: TGCAGCGTTTCAGGGCCCGGCCCGCTCCTCCACTTT
CDR3aa: CSVSGPGPLLHF

v_gene: TRBV5-4
len: 17
d_gene: TRBD2
abundance: -
j_gene: TRBJ2-3
CDR3nt: TGTGCCAGCAGCTGGAGTAGCGGGGGTGTAAGCACAGATACGCAGTATTTT
CDR3aa: CASSWSSGGVSTDTQYF

v_gene: TRBV12-3/TRBV12-4
len: 13
d_gene: -
abundance: -
j_gene: TRBJ1-5
CDR3nt: TGTGCCAGCAGTTTAGGAGGGCGTCAGCCCCAGCATTTT
CDR3aa: CASSLGGRQPQHF

v_gene: TRBV15
len: 15
d_gene: TRBD1
abundance: -
j_gene: TRBJ1-1
CDR3nt: TGTGCCACCAGCGGGGGACAGGGGATGAACACTGAAGCTTTCTTT
CDR3aa: CATSGGQGMNTEAFF

v_gene: TRBV15
len: 12
d_gene: -
abundance: once
j_gene: TRBJ2-2
CDR3nt: TGTGCCACCAGCAGCTACACCGGGGAGCTGTTTTTT
CDR3aa: CATSSYTGELFF

v_gene: TRBV25-1
len: 14
d_gene: -
abundance: -
j_gene: TRBJ1-2
CDR3nt: TGTGCCAGCAGGGGGGAGGGCGGCACCTATGGCTACACCTTC
CDR3aa: CASRGEGGTYGYTF

v_gene: TRBV6-2/TRBV6-3
len: 14
d_gene: TRBD2
abundance: -
j_gene: TRBJ2-1
CDR3nt: TGTGCCAGCAGTTACGAGGTAGCGGGAGTTGAGCAGTTCTTC
CDR3aa: CASSYEVAGVEQFF

v_gene: TRBV3-1/TRBV3-2
len: 16
d_gene: -
abundance: -
j_gene: TRBJ2-1
CDR3nt: TGTGCCAGCAGCCACCAACTAGTGGGCTCCTACAATGAGCAGTTCTTC
CDR3aa: CASSHQLVGSYNEQFF

v_gene: TRBV28
len: 13
d_gene: -
abundance: few
j_gene: TRBJ1-2
CDR3nt: TGTGCCAGCCGCGTACAGGGTTATTATGGCTACACCTTC
CDR3aa: CASRVQGYYGYTF

v_gene: TRBV6-5
len: 13
d_gene: -
abundance: -
j_gene: TRBJ1-5
CDR3nt: TGTGCCAGCACCCTTCGGGGCAATCAGCCCCAGCATTTT
CDR3aa: CASTLRGNQPQHF

v_gene: TRBV7-2
len: 13
d_gene: TRBD2
abundance: -
j_gene: TRBJ2-5
CDR3nt: TGTGCCAGCAGCAATCGAGCGGGGGAGACCCAGTACTTC
CDR3aa: CASSNRAGETQYF

v_gene: TRBV28
len: 15
d_gene: -
abundance: -
j_gene: TRBJ1-5
CDR3nt: TGTGCCAGCAGCGAACTAGCATTCAGCAATCAGCCCCAGCATTTT
CDR3aa: CASSELAFSNQPQHF